These T cell receptor beta chains were read from a single sample in a study of siplizumab effects on memory and regulatory T cells. Using immunoSEQ multiplex PCR, the repertoire was profiled, and TCRdb retains in-frame clones only, with some absent. The sample lists 60,000 to 70,000 clones; about 90% were seen once. Sequencing was performed on Tregs sorted from blood. These receptors were taken from a human donor in good health. CDR3s include the opening cysteine and the closing phenylalanine or tryptophan. D genes are given only for firm matches. Part of the rows lack a size; the others show once, few, many or a class for expanded clones.

D gene	clone size	V gene	J gene	CDR3 protein	CDR3 DNA
NA	NA	TRBV7-9	TRBJ2-3	CASSSNTDTQYF	TGTGCCAGCAGCTCAAACACAGATACGCAGTATTTT
NA	NA	TRBV7-2	TRBJ2-3	CASSSWPDTQYF	TGTGCCAGCAGCTCTTGGCCGGATACGCAGTATTTT
NA	NA	TRBV28	TRBJ2-7	CASRGVLYEQYF	TGTGCCAGCAGGGGGGTCCTCTACGAGCAGTACTTC
TRBD2	NA	TRBV7-9	TRBJ2-7	CASSPTSGPSYEQYF	TGTGCCAGCAGCCCAACTAGCGGTCCATCCTACGAGCAGTACTTC
NA	NA	TRBV10-3	TRBJ1-5	CAISEGGNQPQHF	TGTGCCATCAGTGAAGGGGGGAATCAGCCCCAGCATTTT
NA	NA	TRBV7-2	TRBJ2-7	CASSLWPSEQRTYEQYF	TGTGCCAGCAGCTTATGGCCTAGCGAACAACGGACCTACGAGCAGTACTTC
NA	NA	TRBV7-9	TRBJ1-1	CASSLAMAVNTEAFF	TGTGCCAGCAGCTTAGCGATGGCGGTGAACACTGAAGCTTTCTTT
TRBD2	NA	TRBV25-1	TRBJ2-7	CASSEFYSGGGEQYF	TGTGCCAGCAGTGAATTTTATTCGGGAGGTGGCGAGCAGTACTTC
NA	few	TRBV11-2	TRBJ2-5	CASSLLRQETQYF	TGTGCCAGCAGCTTACTCAGACAAGAGACCCAGTACTTC
NA	NA	TRBV28	TRBJ1-1	CASSFMGAMPMNTEAFF	TGTGCCAGCAGTTTTATGGGGGCGATGCCCATGAACACTGAAGCTTTCTTT
NA	NA	TRBV5-5	TRBJ2-2	CASSFNGETGELFF	TGTGCCAGCAGCTTTAATGGGGAAACCGGGGAGCTGTTTTTT
NA	NA	TRBV15	TRBJ2-3	CATSTQGMNTDTQYF	TGTGCCACCAGCACCCAGGGTATGAACACAGATACGCAGTATTTT
NA	NA	TRBV5-4	TRBJ1-1	CASSLGEITEAFF	TGTGCCAGCAGCTTGGGGGAGATCACTGAAGCTTTCTTT
NA	NA	TRBV28	TRBJ2-3	CASRGRLITDTQYF	TGTGCCAGCAGAGGGCGCTTGATCACAGATACGCAGTATTTT
NA	NA	TRBV5-4	TRBJ1-1	CASSLVDSRTEAFF	TGTGCCAGCAGCCTGGTGGACAGTAGGACTGAAGCTTTCTTT
NA	NA	TRBV28	TRBJ2-7	CASRGTALIEQYF	TGTGCCAGCCGCGGGACCGCCCTTATCGAGCAGTACTTC
NA	NA	TRBV10-3	TRBJ2-1	CAIRVGLGMYNEQFF	TGTGCCATTCGAGTTGGGTTGGGGATGTACAATGAGCAGTTCTTC
TRBD1	NA	TRBV6-4	TRBJ2-3	CASRASTGSVTDTQYF	TGTGCCAGCAGGGCCTCGACAGGGAGTGTCACAGATACGCAGTATTTT
NA	few	TRBV19	TRBJ1-1	CASSMRQSTEAFF	TGTGCCAGTAGTATGCGCCAGAGCACTGAAGCTTTCTTT
NA	NA	TRBV21-1	TRBJ1-2	CAGRQDLSVPYGYTF	TGTGCCGGTCGGCAGGACCTTTCGGTGCCCTATGGCTACACCTTC
NA	NA	TRBV6-4	TRBJ1-1	CASRRAPGNTEAFF	TGTGCCAGCAGGAGGGCCCCGGGAAACACTGAAGCTTTCTTT
TRBD2	once	TRBV6-4	TRBJ2-1	CASSANSGSSYNEQFF	TGTGCCAGCAGTGCCAACAGCGGGAGTTCCTACAATGAGCAGTTCTTC